This TCR beta chain was sequenced during a study of monozygotic twins with cystic fibrosis. Germline loops: CDR1 LNHDA, CDR2 SQIVND (reference sequence). The CDR3 is 16 residues long. V lost 6 bases and J 0 bases, leaving 12 bases between the germline ends. Some clones are missing from TCRdb's copy, which holds only in-frame ones; the method was immunoSEQ multiplex PCR. Here the sample spans 35,000 or so clones, approximately 87% being singletons. The sequenced sample was blood. This TCR was recovered from a girl aged 2-10 years with cystic fibrosis. The rearrangement joins TRBV19 to TRBJ2-6, with D perhaps matching TRBD1 or TRBD2 (6 bases each). DNA of the CDR3: TGTGCCAGTAGGGGGGGCGGTAGCTCTGGGGCCAACGTCCTGACTTTC. It specifies CASRGGGSSGANVLTF.